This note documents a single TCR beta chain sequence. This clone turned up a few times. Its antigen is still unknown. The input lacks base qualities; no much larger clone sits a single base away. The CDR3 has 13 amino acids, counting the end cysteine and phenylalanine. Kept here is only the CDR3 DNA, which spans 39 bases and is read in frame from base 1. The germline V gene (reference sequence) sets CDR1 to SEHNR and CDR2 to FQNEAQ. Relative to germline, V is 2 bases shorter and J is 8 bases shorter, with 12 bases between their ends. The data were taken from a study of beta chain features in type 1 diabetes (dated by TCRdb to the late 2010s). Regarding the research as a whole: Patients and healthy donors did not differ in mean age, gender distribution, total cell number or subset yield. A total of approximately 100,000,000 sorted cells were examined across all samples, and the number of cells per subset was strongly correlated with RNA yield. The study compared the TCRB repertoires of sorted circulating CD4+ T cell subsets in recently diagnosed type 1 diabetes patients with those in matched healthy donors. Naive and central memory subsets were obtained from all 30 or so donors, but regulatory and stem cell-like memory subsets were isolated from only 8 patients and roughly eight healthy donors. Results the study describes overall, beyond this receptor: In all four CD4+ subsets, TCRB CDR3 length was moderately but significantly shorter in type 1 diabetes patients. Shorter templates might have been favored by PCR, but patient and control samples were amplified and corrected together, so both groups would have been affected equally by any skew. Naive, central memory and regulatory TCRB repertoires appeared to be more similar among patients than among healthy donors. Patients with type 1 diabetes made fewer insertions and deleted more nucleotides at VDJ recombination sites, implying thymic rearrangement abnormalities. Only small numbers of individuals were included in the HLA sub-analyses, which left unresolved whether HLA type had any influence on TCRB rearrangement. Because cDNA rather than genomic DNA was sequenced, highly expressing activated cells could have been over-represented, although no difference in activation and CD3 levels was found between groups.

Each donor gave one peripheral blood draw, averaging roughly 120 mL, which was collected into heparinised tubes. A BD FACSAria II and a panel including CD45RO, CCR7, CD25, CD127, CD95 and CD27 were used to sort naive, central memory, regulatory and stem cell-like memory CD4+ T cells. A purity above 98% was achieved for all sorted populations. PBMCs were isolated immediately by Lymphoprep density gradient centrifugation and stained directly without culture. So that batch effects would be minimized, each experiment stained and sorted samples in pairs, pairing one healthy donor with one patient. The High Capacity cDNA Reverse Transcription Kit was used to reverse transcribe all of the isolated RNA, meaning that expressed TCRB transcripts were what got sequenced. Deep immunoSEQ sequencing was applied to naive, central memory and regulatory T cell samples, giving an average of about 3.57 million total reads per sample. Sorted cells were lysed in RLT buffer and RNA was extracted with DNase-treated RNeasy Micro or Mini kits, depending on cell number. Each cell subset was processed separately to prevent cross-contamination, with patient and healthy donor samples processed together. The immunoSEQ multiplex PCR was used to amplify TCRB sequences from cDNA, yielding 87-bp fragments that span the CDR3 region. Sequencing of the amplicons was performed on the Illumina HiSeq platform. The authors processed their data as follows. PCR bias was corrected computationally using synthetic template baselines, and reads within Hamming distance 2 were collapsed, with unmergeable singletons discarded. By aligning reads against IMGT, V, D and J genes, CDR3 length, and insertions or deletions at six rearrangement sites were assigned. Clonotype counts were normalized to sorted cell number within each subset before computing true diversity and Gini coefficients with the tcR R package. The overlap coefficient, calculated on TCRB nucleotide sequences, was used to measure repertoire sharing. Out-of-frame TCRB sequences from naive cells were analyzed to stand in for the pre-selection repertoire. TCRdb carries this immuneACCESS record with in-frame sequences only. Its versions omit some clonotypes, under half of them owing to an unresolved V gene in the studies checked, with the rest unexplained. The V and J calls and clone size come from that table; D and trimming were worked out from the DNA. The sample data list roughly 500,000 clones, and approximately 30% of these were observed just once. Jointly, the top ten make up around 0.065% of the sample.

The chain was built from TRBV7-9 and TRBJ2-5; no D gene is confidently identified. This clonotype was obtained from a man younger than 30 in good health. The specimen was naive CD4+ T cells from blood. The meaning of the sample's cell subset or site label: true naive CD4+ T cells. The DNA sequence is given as TGTGCCAGCAGCTTACTTGGCAGCTTTACCCAGTACTTC. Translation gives CASSLLGSFTQYF.